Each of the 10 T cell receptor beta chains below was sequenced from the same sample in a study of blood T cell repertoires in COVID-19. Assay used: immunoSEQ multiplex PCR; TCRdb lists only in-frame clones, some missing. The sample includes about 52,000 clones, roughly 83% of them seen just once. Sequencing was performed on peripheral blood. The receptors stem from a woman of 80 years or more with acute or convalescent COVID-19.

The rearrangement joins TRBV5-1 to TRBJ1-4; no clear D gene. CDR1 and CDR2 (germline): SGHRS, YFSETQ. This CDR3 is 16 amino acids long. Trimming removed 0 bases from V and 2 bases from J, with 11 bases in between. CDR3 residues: CASSLDRGATNEKLFF. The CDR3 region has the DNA TGCGCCAGCAGCTTGGACCGGGGAGCGACTAATGAAAAACTGTTTTTT.

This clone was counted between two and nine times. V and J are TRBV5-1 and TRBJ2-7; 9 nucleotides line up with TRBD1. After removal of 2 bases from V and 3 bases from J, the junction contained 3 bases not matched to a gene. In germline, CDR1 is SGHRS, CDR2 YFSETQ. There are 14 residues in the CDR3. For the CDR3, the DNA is TGCGCCAGCAGCTTCGGGACAGGGCACTACGAGCAGTACTTC. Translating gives CASSFGTGHYEQYF.

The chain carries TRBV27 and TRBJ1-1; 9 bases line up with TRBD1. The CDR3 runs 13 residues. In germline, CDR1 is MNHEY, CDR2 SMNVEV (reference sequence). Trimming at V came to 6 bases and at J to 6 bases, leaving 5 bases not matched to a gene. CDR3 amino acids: CASRGQGIPEAFF. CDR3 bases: TGTGCCAGCAGGGGACAGGGTATCCCTGAAGCTTTCTTT.

The CDR3: CASSQRFGGNNYGYTF. CDR3 coding DNA: TGTGCCAGCAGCCAAAGGTTTGGGGGGAATAACTATGGCTACACCTTC. This sequence joins TRBV4-2 and TRBJ1-2, with D possibly being TRBD1 (5 bases). The V and J ends lost 2 bases and 1 base respectively, with 14 bases between them. Germline assignment: CDR1 LGHNA and CDR2 YNFKEQ. This CDR3 is built from 16 residues.

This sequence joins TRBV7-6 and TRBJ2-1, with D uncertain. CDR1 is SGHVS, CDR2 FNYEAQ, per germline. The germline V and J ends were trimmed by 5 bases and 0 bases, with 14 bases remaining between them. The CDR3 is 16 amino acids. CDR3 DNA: TGTGCCAGCAGCCAAAAAATGCGGAACTCCTACAATGAGCAGTTCTTC. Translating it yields CASSQKMRNSYNEQFF.

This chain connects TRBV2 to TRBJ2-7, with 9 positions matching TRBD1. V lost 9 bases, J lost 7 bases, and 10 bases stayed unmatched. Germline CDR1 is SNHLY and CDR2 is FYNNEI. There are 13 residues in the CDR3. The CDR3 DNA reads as TGTGCCAGTCTCGGGACAGGGCGAGGTGAGCAGTACTTC. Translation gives CASLGTGRGEQYF. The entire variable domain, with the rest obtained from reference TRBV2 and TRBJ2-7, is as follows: EPEVTQTPSHQVTQMGQEVILRCVPISNHLYFYWYRQILGQKVEFLVSFYNNEISEKSEIFDDQFSVERPDGSNFTLKIRSTKLEDSAMYFCASLGTGRGEQYFGPGTRLTVT.

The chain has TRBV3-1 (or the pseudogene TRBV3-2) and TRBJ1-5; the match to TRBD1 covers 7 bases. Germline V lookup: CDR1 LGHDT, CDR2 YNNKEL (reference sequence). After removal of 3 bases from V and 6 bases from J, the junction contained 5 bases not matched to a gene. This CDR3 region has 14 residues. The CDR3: CASSHRQGRQPQHF. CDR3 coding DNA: TGTGCCAGCAGCCACAGACAGGGTCGTCAGCCCCAGCATTTT.

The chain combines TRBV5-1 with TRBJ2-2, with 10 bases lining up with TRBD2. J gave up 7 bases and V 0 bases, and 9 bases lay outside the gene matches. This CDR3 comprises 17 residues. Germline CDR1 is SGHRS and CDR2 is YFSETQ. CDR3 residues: CASSLAPSGSFSGELFF. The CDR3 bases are TGCGCCAGCAGCTTGGCCCCTAGCGGGAGTTTTAGCGGGGAGCTGTTTTTT.

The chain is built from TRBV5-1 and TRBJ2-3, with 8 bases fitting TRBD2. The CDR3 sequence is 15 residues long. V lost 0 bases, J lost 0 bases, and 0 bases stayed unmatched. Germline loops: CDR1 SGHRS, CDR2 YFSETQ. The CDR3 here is CASSLGGRSTDTQYF. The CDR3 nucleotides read TGCGCCAGCAGCTTGGGCGGGAGGAGCACAGATACGCAGTATTTT.

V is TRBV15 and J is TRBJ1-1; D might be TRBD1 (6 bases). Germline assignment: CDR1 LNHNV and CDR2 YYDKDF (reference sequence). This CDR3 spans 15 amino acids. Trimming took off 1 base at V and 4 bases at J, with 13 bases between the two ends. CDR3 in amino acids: CATSRAQGISTEAFF. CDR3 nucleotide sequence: TGTGCCACCAGCAGAGCGCAGGGGATTTCCACTGAAGCTTTCTTT.